What follows are 32 T cell receptor beta chains derived from one specimen sequenced in a study of T-cell memory formation after mild COVID-19. Using its own MiXCR run on the 5' RACE reads, TCRdb lists one record per CDR3 protein. The sample includes roughly 100,000 distinct CDR3 sequences, 10% to 15% seen only once; the top ten take about 27%. Sequenced material: PBMCs or a T cell subset sorted from them (not recorded which). Receptors originate from an adult woman who had mild COVID-19 (a few samples of this study predate the infection). Cell type and time point are not known.

In its sample, this clonotype was seen many times. The chain links TRBV5-6 to TRBJ2-5; D is perhaps TRBD1 or TRBD2 (5 bases each). The CDR3 is 13 amino acids. The germline V gene encodes CDR1 SGHDT and CDR2 YYEEEE. Trimming pared 4 bases from V and 3 bases from J, leaving 10 bases between. CDR3 in DNA: TGTGCCAGCAGCCCCGGGACCGAAGAGACCCAGTACTTC. Its protein product is CASSPGTEETQYF. The complete variable domain, with remaining parts taken from reference TRBV5-6 and TRBJ2-5, reads DAGVTQSPTHLIKTRGQQVTLRCSPKSGHDTVSWYQQALGQGPQFIFQYYEEEERQRGNFPDRFSGHQFPNYSSELNVNALLLGDSALYLCASSPGTEETQYFGPGTRLLVL.

This clonotype has a handful of counts. The genes are TRBV6-5 and TRBJ2-5; TRBD1 is a possible D gene (6 bases). This CDR3 comprises 16 residues. Trimming removed 0 bases from V and 0 bases from J, with 11 bases in between. Germline V gene lookup returns CDR1 MNHEY and CDR2 SVGAGI. DNA of the CDR3: TGTGCCAGCAGTTACTCCCCGACAGGTTACCAAGAGACCCAGTACTTC. This translates into CASSYSPTGYQETQYF.

This sequence joins TRBV7-9 and TRBJ2-7; D perhaps matches TRBD2 (6 bases). V lost 3 bases and J lost 4, with 16 bases in between. Germline CDR1 SEHNR, CDR2 FQNEAQ (reference sequence). The CDR3 is 15 residues long. CDR3 sequence (DNA): TGTGCCAGCAGCTTGGGTCCCGGGGGAGGTTACGAGCAGTACTTC. It translates to CASSLGPGGGYEQYF.

The rearrangement joins TRBV5-1 to TRBJ2-2; TRBD2 might be the D (6 bases). In germline, CDR1 is SGHRS, CDR2 YFSETQ. Trimming cost V 4 bases and J 0 bases, with 13 bases left between them. The CDR3 runs to 16 residues. In DNA form, the CDR3 reads TGCGCCAGCAGCCCCCGGGACTTCGCGAACACCGGGGAGCTGTTTTTT. Residues: CASSPRDFANTGELFF.

This clonotype was counted only a few times. The chain joins TRBV4-2 to TRBJ2-7; 8 positions agree with TRBD2. The CDR3 runs to 13 residues. V lost 4 bases and J lost 5; bases outside the gene matches: 4. Germline V gene lookup returns CDR1 LGHNA and CDR2 YNFKEQ. DNA of the CDR3: TGTGCCAGCAGCCCCGGGGGGGCCCACGAGCAGTACTTC. It is translated as CASSPGGAHEQYF.

The chain joins TRBV11-2 to TRBJ2-3; D might be TRBD2 (6 bases). Germline V gene sequence: CDR1 SGHAT, CDR2 FQNNGV. Trimming removed 3 bases from V and 1 base from J, with 14 bases in between. The CDR3 length is 16 residues. CDR3 nucleotides: TGTGCCAGCAGCTTCGACGGGAGTGGTGGCACAGATACGCAGTATTTT. Amino acid sequence: CASSFDGSGGTDTQYF.

This clonotype was detected a few times. V usage is TRBV5-1 and J usage is TRBJ1-1, with 8 positions matching TRBD1. CDR3 length: 14 amino acids. Germline loops: CDR1 SGHRS, CDR2 YFSETQ. V lost 2 bases, J lost 6 bases, and 6 bases stayed unmatched. CDR3 protein: CASSLGSGGPEAFF. In DNA, the CDR3 is TGCGCCAGCAGCTTAGGGTCAGGGGGCCCTGAAGCTTTCTTT.

This clonotype appeared a single time. The gene calls are TRBV9 and TRBJ1-4; D might be TRBD1 (5 bases). The length of the CDR3 is 16 residues. Trimming left V 3 bases short and J 3 bases short, with 15 bases between. CDR1 and CDR2 (germline): SGDLS, YYNGEE. The DNA of the CDR3 is TGTGCCAGCAGCGCGGGAGCGACAGAACCTAATGAAAAACTGTTTTTT. Residues: CASSAGATEPNEKLFF. Supplemented by reference TRBV9 and TRBJ1-4, the full variable domain reads DSGVTQTPKHLITATGQRVTLRCSPRSGDLSVYWYQQSLDQGLQFLIQYYNGEERAKGNILERFSAQQFPDLHSELNLSSLELGDSALYFCASSAGATEPNEKLFFGSGTQLSVL.

This clonotype has more than one count but fewer than ten. The chain is built from TRBV4-3 and TRBJ2-7, with TRBD1 identical over 7 bases. This CDR3 is 15 amino acids long. The germline V gene has CDR1 LGHNA and CDR2 YSLEER. Trimming took 4 bases from V and 0 from J; bases not matched to a gene: 6. CDR3 amino acids: CASSLTDRSSYEQYF. CDR3 in DNA: TGCGCCAGCAGCCTGACGGACAGGAGCTCCTACGAGCAGTACTTC.

The chain links TRBV20-1 to TRBJ2-7, with D possibly matching TRBD1 (5 bases). CDR1 and CDR2 (germline): DFQATT, SNEGSKA (reference sequence). The CDR3 has 14 residues. The V and J ends lost 2 bases and 4 bases respectively, with 15 bases between them. This CDR3 reads CSARRGRDSYEQYF. The CDR3, as DNA: TGCAGTGCTAGAAGGGGCAGGGATAGTTACGAGCAGTACTTC.

CDR3 coding DNA: TGCGCCAGCAGCCAAGCGAGGGGGGCTCGTTACGAGCAGTACTTC. The encoded protein is CASSQARGARYEQYF. The rearrangement uses TRBV4-3 and TRBJ2-7, with D perhaps matching TRBD1 or TRBD2 (6 bases each). CDR3 length: 15 residues. In germline, CDR1 is LGHNA, CDR2 YSLEER. V lost 1 base and J lost 4, with 14 bases in between.

This clonotype was seen only a few times. The chain combines TRBV9 with TRBJ2-7; perhaps TRBD2 as D (6 bases). CDR3 length: 14 residues. Germline V lookup: CDR1 SGDLS, CDR2 YYNGEE. The V end lost 4 bases, the J end lost 3 bases, and 14 bases lay between the germline ends. The CDR3 DNA is TGTGCCAGCAGCCCAGGAGGGGCCCTCTACGAGCAGTACTTC. Its protein is CASSPGGALYEQYF.

The table lists this clonotype with a few counts. The gene calls are TRBV29-1 and TRBJ2-5; tentatively, D is TRBD2 (6 bases). This CDR3 has 15 residues. The V end was cut by 3 bases, the J end by 1 base, with 15 bases between. Germline V CDR1 and CDR2: SQVTM, ANQGSEA. CDR3 sequence (DNA): TGCAGCGTTGAGTTGGCTAGCGAGATCCAAGAGACCCAGTACTTC. This sequence encodes CSVELASEIQETQYF.

The chain recombines TRBV9 with TRBJ2-6; D not resolved. Germline CDR1 reads SGDLS; CDR2 reads YYNGEE. The CDR3 loop spans 15 amino acids. V was shortened by 0 bases and J by 1 base, with 5 bases between the two germline ends. This chain's CDR3 is CASSVAGSGANVLTF. CDR3 nucleotides: TGTGCCAGCAGCGTAGCCGGGTCTGGGGCCAACGTCCTGACTTTC.

Many counts were recorded for this clonotype. The chain employs TRBV24-1 and TRBJ2-3, with D uncertain. Germline loops: CDR1 KGHDR, CDR2 SFDVKD. The CDR3 is 13 residues long. With 3 bases removed from V and 3 bases from J, the gap between germline ends came to 6 bases. CDR3 nucleotides: TGTGCCACCAGTGATCGCAGAACAGATACGCAGTATTTT. As protein: CATSDRRTDTQYF.

CDR3 DNA: TGCGCCAGCACCCTAGTTAGAAGCCGGGGCAGAATATCCTACGAGCAGTACTTC. It specifies CASTLVRSRGRISYEQYF. The chain links TRBV23-1 to TRBJ2-7, with D perhaps matching TRBD1 or TRBD2 (5 bases each). TRBV23-1 is an ORF, and what it does is uncertain. The CDR3 contains 18 residues. The V gene lost 7 bases and the J gene lost 1 base, with 26 bases spanning the gap.

This clonotype turned up a few times. The chain combines TRBV28 with TRBJ2-4; no clear D. The length of the CDR3 is 14 residues. Germline values: CDR1 MDHEN, CDR2 SYDVKM. V lost 5 bases, J lost 0 bases, and 8 bases lay in between. In DNA form, the CDR3 reads TGTGCCAGCAGTCCTCTTATAGCCAAAAACATTCAGTACTTC. Its protein product is CASSPLIAKNIQYF.

The chain is built from TRBV4-3 and TRBJ2-7, with TRBD1 matching 8 bases. V lost 0 bases to trimming and J lost 5 bases; unmatched junction nucleotides: 3. Germline-derived CDR1 and CDR2 are LGHNA and YSLEER. The CDR3 length is 14 residues. CDR3 in DNA: TGCGCCAGCAGCCAAGATTTCAGGGGGCACGAGCAGTACTTC. It specifies CASSQDFRGHEQYF.

The J gene is TRBJ1-1, the V gene TRBV20-1; D is undetermined. Germline values: CDR1 DFQATT, CDR2 SNEGSKA (reference sequence). The CDR3 runs 18 residues. Trimming shortened V by 0 bases and J by 4 bases, and 24 bases separated the two germline ends. The CDR3 loop is CSARDLGKPDIGFTEAFF. The CDR3 DNA reads as TGCAGTGCTAGAGATCTGGGGAAACCCGATATAGGGTTCACTGAAGCTTTCTTT.

This clonotype was counted a few times. This rearrangement joins TRBV27 to TRBJ2-1, with 8 nucleotides matching TRBD2. CDR1 is MNHEY and CDR2 is SMNVEV in the germline V gene (reference sequence). The CDR3 contains 12 residues. With V trimmed by 8 bases and J by 3 bases, 0 bases remained unmatched. The CDR3 loop reads CASRGGYNEQFF. DNA of the CDR3: TGTGCCAGCCGGGGGGGCTACAATGAGCAGTTCTTC.

In its sample, this clonotype was seen a few times. V and J are TRBV5-1 and TRBJ2-1, with a possible D match to TRBD2 (5 bases). Trimming took off 1 base at V and 3 bases at J, with 11 bases between the two ends. CDR1 is SGHRS and CDR2 is YFSETQ in the germline V gene. The CDR3 runs to 15 residues. CDR3 nucleotides: TGCGCCAGCAGCTTGACCCCTGCGGGCTACAATGAGCAGTTCTTC. Translated, it gives CASSLTPAGYNEQFF.

V and J are TRBV12-3 or TRBV12-4 and TRBJ2-1; D could derive from TRBD1 or TRBD2 (6 bases each). The CDR3 spans 15 residues. The ends were cut back, 8 bases at V and 5 bases at J, with 19 bases in the middle. CDR3 sequence reads: CASGAPGAGHNEQFF. The DNA for the CDR3 is TGTGCCAGCGGGGCCCCGGGGGCGGGGCACAATGAGCAGTTCTTC.

V and J are TRBV4-1 and TRBJ2-7; unclear D gene. Per germline, CDR1 MGHRA and CDR2 YSYEKL. V shed 0 bases and J shed 0 bases, with 6 bases lying between them. CDR3 size: 14 residues. CDR3 region: CASSQEVFSYEQYF. The CDR3 DNA sequence: TGCGCCAGCAGCCAAGAGGTCTTCTCCTACGAGCAGTACTTC.

This clonotype appeared many times. The V gene is TRBV5-6, the J gene TRBJ2-7; 11 bases line up with TRBD1. Losses at the gene ends were 4 bases for V and 5 bases for J; bases not matched to a gene: 5. Germline V CDR1 and CDR2: SGHDT, YYEEEE. The CDR3 runs 14 residues. CDR3 region: CASSGGQGVHEQYF. In DNA form, the CDR3 reads TGTGCCAGCAGCGGGGGACAGGGGGTTCACGAGCAGTACTTC.

The chain carries TRBV12-3 or TRBV12-4 and TRBJ1-2; a weak D match, TRBD1 (6 bases). The CDR3 spans 17 residues. V was cut by 1 base and J by 5 bases, with 20 bases left in between. CDR3 sequence reads: CASSLGQGNLLPYGYTF. The CDR3 region has the DNA TGTGCCAGCAGTTTAGGTCAGGGGAACTTACTACCATATGGCTACACCTTC.

The chain has TRBV7-9 and TRBJ2-1; D is unclear. V was trimmed by 5 bases and J by 4 bases, leaving 21 bases between them. The CDR3 consists of 17 residues. Germline lookup yields CDR1 SEHNR and CDR2 FQNEAQ (reference sequence). The CDR3 here is CASSAVARGLSYNEQFF. CDR3 nucleotides: TGTGCCAGCAGCGCAGTCGCTCGCGGCCTCTCGTACAATGAGCAGTTCTTC.

The chain carries TRBV6-5 and TRBJ1-2; maybe TRBD1 (5 bases). The length of the CDR3 is 16 residues. The germline gives CDR1 MNHEY, CDR2 SVGAGI. The ends were cut back, 5 bases at V and 4 bases at J, with 20 bases in the middle. The CDR3 bases are TGTGCCAGCAGTGTCGGACAACCCTCCCTTTCCTATGGCTACACCTTC. It yields the protein CASSVGQPSLSYGYTF.

The chain joins TRBV19 to TRBJ2-7, with D tentatively TRBD1 (6 bases). V lost 3 bases to trimming and J lost 0 bases, with 12 bases between them. In germline, CDR1 is LNHDA, CDR2 SQIVND (reference sequence). The CDR3 runs 15 residues. The CDR3 DNA is TGTGCCAGTAGTATCACCTTGGACAGCTCCTACGAGCAGTACTTC. It translates to CASSITLDSSYEQYF.

This chain links TRBV6-5 with TRBJ2-1, with 10 bases lining up with TRBD2. V was pared by 0 bases and J by 6 bases, with 5 bases of the junction left unmatched. In germline, CDR1 is MNHEY, CDR2 SVGAGI. The CDR3 has 16 residues. The CDR3 region is CASSYSISGRPNEQFF. For the CDR3, the DNA is TGTGCCAGCAGTTACTCGATTAGCGGGAGGCCCAATGAGCAGTTCTTC.

This clonotype has a handful of counts. The chain carries TRBV19 and TRBJ2-2, with D perhaps TRBD1 or TRBD2 (6 bases each). CDR1 and CDR2 from the germline V gene are LNHDA and SQIVND (reference sequence). The CDR3 is 15 residues long. Trimming shortened V by 7 bases and J by 5 bases, and 17 bases separated the two germline ends. DNA of the CDR3: TGTGCCAGTATCAGAGGGGGGCCATTTACCGGGGAGCTGTTTTTT. The encoded protein is CASIRGGPFTGELFF.

V gene TRBV11-1 combines with J gene TRBJ2-7, with 9 bases lining up with TRBD2. CDR3 size: 13 residues. CDR1 is SGHAT and CDR2 is FQDESV in the germline V gene (reference sequence). V trimming: 4 bases; J trimming: 6 bases; junction bases outside the gene matches: 4. CDR3 DNA sequence: TGTGCCAGCAGCTGGCGGGAGGGCGGCGAGCAGTACTTC. Amino acids: CASSWREGGEQYF.

V gene TRBV20-1 combines with J gene TRBJ2-7, with TRBD2 matching 8 bases. V lost 6 bases to trimming and J lost 4 bases; unmatched junction nucleotides: 11. From germline, CDR1 is DFQATT and CDR2 SNEGSKA (reference sequence). This CDR3 has 14 amino acids. Here the CDR3 reads CSASPGLEEYEQYF. CDR3 sequence (DNA): TGCAGTGCCTCTCCGGGACTAGAGGAGTACGAGCAGTACTTC.